The T cell receptor beta chain described here comes from a study of vaccination and CD4 T cells after COVID-19. Germline V gives CDR1 SGHTA, CDR2 FQGNSA. This CDR3 has 13 amino acids. Between the trimmed V and J ends, which lost 4 bases and 5 bases, there was a span of 9 bases. General study points: Apart from involving relatively few convalescent patients, the work omitted early post-infection timepoints.

Of note for this clonotype: Its antigen is not identified.

The treatment here: roughly 10-day PBMC culture with coronavirus spike peptide pools or control peptides (ViraFEST assay). Researchers used the Oncomine TCR Beta short-read assay to sequence DNA from cultured CD4+ T cells. TCRdb re-called the PCR reads through MiXCR, storing one row per CDR3 protein. The sample lists some 21,000 distinct CDR3 sequences, 40% to 50% occurring once. This clonotype was obtained from a human donor who had recovered from COVID-19. The specimen was CD4+ T cells from blood, cultured in vitro. The chain is built from TRBV7-2 and TRBJ2-1, with D possibly TRBD2 on 6 matching bases. Here the CDR3 DNA reads TGTGCCAGCAGCTCGGTAGCGGACAATGAGCAGTTCTTC. This encodes CASSSVADNEQFF.